This TCR beta chain emerged from a study of T-cell memory formation after mild COVID-19. This CDR3 has 15 residues. Germline V gene data show CDR1 as MGHRA and CDR2 as YSYEKL. V lost 2 bases and J lost 2, with 11 bases in between. A single record per CDR3 protein comes from TCRdb applying MiXCR to the 5' RACE reads. The sample lists 90,000 to 120,000 distinct CDR3 sequences, 18% seen once, with approximately 5.1% in the top ten. The chain couples TRBV4-1 to TRBJ2-3; D may correspond to TRBD1 or TRBD2 (5 bases each). Source material: PBMCs or a T cell subset sorted from them (not recorded which). The TCR was taken from a man aged 18-30 years who had mild COVID-19 (a few samples of this study predate the infection). Cell type and time point are not known. CDR3 amino acids: CASSQRQGATDTQYF. CDR3 nucleotides: TGCGCCAGCAGCCAACGCCAGGGAGCCACAGATACGCAGTATTTT.